Below, 27 T cell receptor beta chains from the same sample are listed, as sequenced in a study of shared clonotypes between healthy human individuals. Produced via immunoSEQ multiplex PCR; TCRdb's table is partial and in-frame only. In the table there are roughly 1 million clones, around 76% of which are singletons. The sample consisted of memory CD4+ T cells sorted from blood. Specified subset: CD45RA-negative fraction. The receptor source for this set is a young man in good health.

The chain couples TRBV6-1 to TRBJ1-2; possible D gene TRBD1, 5 bases. From germline, CDR1 is MNHNS and CDR2 SASEGT. V shed 2 bases and J shed 6 bases, with 16 bases lying between them. The CDR3 has 15 amino acids. This CDR3 is CASSEFPRAVDGYTF. CDR3 DNA: TGTGCCAGCAGTGAATTTCCCAGGGCCGTCGATGGCTACACCTTC.

This chain links TRBV7-9 with TRBJ2-1; 8 bases match TRBD2. The CDR3 has 14 residues. Germline V CDR1 and CDR2: SEHNR, FQNEAQ (reference sequence). With V trimmed by 10 bases and J by 4 bases, 9 bases remained unmatched. CDR3: CATADSGGYNEQFF. The CDR3 coding sequence is TGTGCCACCGCTGACAGCGGGGGATACAATGAGCAGTTCTTC.

This clone was observed a single time. This rearrangement joins TRBV11-2 to TRBJ1-2; possible D gene TRBD1, 6 bases. Germline CDR1 and CDR2: SGHAT and FQNNGV. The CDR3 contains 15 residues. Trimming shortened V by 4 bases and J by 0 bases, and 12 bases separated the two germline ends. CDR3 residues: CASSYSRGPNYGYTF. The DNA for the CDR3 is TGTGCCAGCAGCTACTCGCGGGGGCCTAACTATGGCTACACCTTC.

This CDR3 is CASSLASATQYF. The CDR3 DNA reads as TGTGCCAGCAGCTTAGCCTCCGCGACCCAGTACTTC. The chain uses TRBV7-9 and TRBJ2-5; D remains unclear. CDR1 is SEHNR and CDR2 is FQNEAQ in the germline V gene (reference sequence). V lost 0 bases, J lost 7 bases, and 6 bases lay in between. This CDR3 is 12 amino acids long.

This chain joins TRBV19 and TRBJ1-2; D is possibly TRBD1 (5 bases). CDR1 and CDR2 (germline): LNHDA, SQIVND (reference sequence). Trimming stripped 2 bases from V and 8 bases from J, with 12 bases between. The CDR3 sequence is 13 residues long. For the CDR3, the DNA is TGTGCCAGTAGTATAATGCGAGGGGCGGGCTACACCTTC. Encoded protein: CASSIMRGAGYTF.

The rearrangement uses TRBV7-8 and TRBJ2-3; possible D gene TRBD2, 6 bases. With 1 base removed from V and 10 bases from J, the gap between germline ends came to 15 bases. CDR3 size: 14 residues. Germline V lookup: CDR1 SGHVS, CDR2 FQNEAQ. CDR3 in DNA: TGTGCCAGCAGCTTAGGGGGTGTCGGGGGAGCGCAGTATTTT. This encodes CASSLGGVGGAQYF.

The chain joins TRBV5-1 to TRBJ2-6; D possibly matches TRBD1 or TRBD2 (5 bases each). V lost 0 bases and J 0 bases, leaving 7 bases between the germline ends. The CDR3 runs to 16 residues. Germline V lookup: CDR1 SGHRS, CDR2 YFSETQ. CDR3 sequence (DNA): TGCGCCAGCAGCTTGGCCGGGGCCTCTGGGGCCAACGTCCTGACTTTC. Amino acids: CASSLAGASGANVLTF.

The chain uses TRBV6-1 and TRBJ2-1; 10 bases fit TRBD1. J was trimmed by 4 bases and V by 1 base; bases with no gene match: 1. The CDR3 is 15 residues long. Germline CDR1 MNHNS, CDR2 SASEGT. The DNA for the CDR3 is TGTGCCAGCAGTGAAGGGACAGGGGGTTACAATGAGCAGTTCTTC. Translation: CASSEGTGGYNEQFF.

This clone came up a few times. V gene TRBV7-6 combines with J gene TRBJ2-7, with a possible D match to TRBD1 (6 bases). Germline V gene data show CDR1 as SGHVS and CDR2 as FNYEAQ. V lost 7 bases and J 2 bases, leaving 9 bases between the germline ends. This CDR3 is 12 amino acids long. CDR3 residues: CASKGDTYEQYF. CDR3 in DNA: TGTGCCAGCAAGGGGGATACCTACGAGCAGTACTTC.

The chain has TRBV29-1 and TRBJ2-5, with 10 bases lining up with TRBD1. V dropped 7 bases and J dropped 5; count of bases not matched to a gene: 10. Germline V gene data show CDR1 as SQVTM and CDR2 as ANQGSEA. This CDR3 has 14 amino acids. The CDR3 sequence: CSATGGTGVETQYF. DNA of the CDR3: TGCAGCGCCACGGGAGGGACAGGGGTGGAGACCCAGTACTTC.

The rearrangement links TRBV27 to TRBJ1-4; 10 positions agree with TRBD1. Per the germline V gene, CDR1 is MNHEY and CDR2 is SMNVEV (reference sequence). The V segment lost 5 bases and the J segment 7 bases; nucleotides outside the gene matches: 7. This CDR3 has 15 residues. DNA of the CDR3: TGTGCCAGCAGTCTCCAGACAGGGGGCCCTGAAAAACTGTTTTTT. This sequence encodes CASSLQTGGPEKLFF.

V usage is TRBV5-5 and J usage is TRBJ1-1, with D maybe TRBD1 (6 bases). V gave up 3 bases and J gave up 1 base, with 13 bases separating them. This CDR3 spans 15 amino acids. Germline loops: CDR1 SGHKS, CDR2 YYEKEE (reference sequence). CDR3 residues: CASSWGQGPNTEAFF. In DNA, the CDR3 is TGTGCCAGCAGCTGGGGGCAGGGGCCGAACACTGAAGCTTTCTTT.

The CDR3 DNA is TGTGCCAGCAGTAAGATCAGGGGTCCCTACGAGCAGTACTTC. Amino acid sequence: CASSKIRGPYEQYF. This chain joins TRBV5-6 and TRBJ2-7, with D tentatively TRBD1 (6 bases). Germline assignment: CDR1 SGHDT and CDR2 YYEEEE. Trimming cost V 5 bases and J 2 bases, with 14 bases left between them. The CDR3 runs to 14 residues.

The V gene is TRBV25-1, the J gene TRBJ1-3; D uncertain. The CDR3 extends over 17 amino acids. Germline CDR1 and CDR2: MGHDK and SYGVNS. V lost 4 bases, J lost 4 bases, and 20 bases lay in between. The CDR3 coding sequence is TGTGCCAGCAGTGCACACGTCTTAACTGGAGGGGGAAACACCATATATTTT. Its protein is CASSAHVLTGGGNTIYF.

This clone was seen just once. The rearrangement links TRBV29-1 to TRBJ2-1, with D possibly called TRBD1 or TRBD2 (5 bases each). There are 16 residues in the CDR3. Trimming shortened V by 4 bases and J by 0 bases, and 16 bases separated the two germline ends. CDR1 SQVTM and CDR2 ANQGSEA come from the germline V gene. The CDR3 loop reads CSVGLRGVSSYNEQFF. For the CDR3, the DNA is TGCAGCGTTGGGCTGCGAGGGGTTAGCTCCTACAATGAGCAGTTCTTC.

Comments on this clone: At the DNA level, this CDR3 is encoded by other sequences in the same sample as well. The chain joins TRBV18 to TRBJ1-1, with D tentatively TRBD1 (5 bases). CDR1 KGHSH and CDR2 LQKENI come from the germline V gene. V gave up 3 bases and J gave up 1 base, with 9 bases separating them. The CDR3 length is 14 residues. This chain's CDR3 is CASSPGQQNTEAFF. The CDR3 DNA sequence: TGTGCCAGCTCACCCGGACAACAGAACACTGAAGCTTTCTTT.

The V call is TRBV2, the J call TRBJ2-1; 9 bases align to TRBD2. Germline CDR1 reads SNHLY; CDR2 reads FYNNEI. This CDR3 contains 15 residues. With V trimmed by 10 bases and J by 8 bases, 15 bases remained unmatched. Here the CDR3 reads CAINLAGLGADEQFF. The CDR3 DNA reads as TGTGCCATCAACCTAGCGGGATTAGGGGCAGATGAGCAGTTCTTC. The whole variable domain, filled in from reference TRBV2 and TRBJ2-1, reads EPEVTQTPSHQVTQMGQEVILRCVPISNHLYFYWYRQILGQKVEFLVSFYNNEISEKSEIFDDQFSVERPDGSNFTLKIRSTKLEDSAMYFCAINLAGLGADEQFFGPGTRLTVL.

CDR3 DNA: TGTGCCAGCAGTGGGGGGGGTCCCACAGGGAATCGGCAGTACTTC. Protein: CASSGGGPTGNRQYF. The rearrangement links TRBV2 to TRBJ2-7; possibly TRBD2 for D (7 bases). Trimming cost V 4 bases and J 9 bases, with 22 bases left between them. There are 15 residues in the CDR3. From germline, CDR1 is SNHLY and CDR2 FYNNEI.

The chain carries TRBV27 and TRBJ1-6; D possibly corresponds to TRBD1 (5 bases). There are 14 residues in the CDR3. Trimming took off 5 bases at V and 10 bases at J, with 15 bases between the two ends. Germline V CDR1 and CDR2: MNHEY, SMNVEV (reference sequence). CDR3 protein: CASSIGTAQSPLHF. CDR3 DNA: TGTGCCAGCAGTATCGGGACTGCGCAATCACCCCTCCACTTT.

The V call is TRBV30, the J call TRBJ1-5, with D uncertain. V gave up 3 bases and J gave up 0 bases, with 6 bases separating them. The CDR3 has 13 amino acids. Looked up from germline, CDR1 is GTSNPN and CDR2 is SVGIG (reference sequence). CDR3 DNA: TGTGCCTGGAGGGAAAGTAGCAATCAGCCCCAGCATTTT. It translates to CAWRESSNQPQHF.

As to this clone: Other DNA sequences within the sample encode an identical CDR3. This chain links TRBV5-1 with TRBJ2-7; D call uncertain. In germline, CDR1 is SGHRS, CDR2 YFSETQ. The V and J ends lost 0 bases and 4 bases respectively, with 5 bases between them. There are 12 residues in the CDR3. CDR3 amino acids: CASSLDFYEQYF. The CDR3 region has the DNA TGCGCCAGCAGCTTGGATTTTTACGAGCAGTACTTC.

The chain links TRBV5-1 to TRBJ2-3; TRBD2 aligns across 8 bases. The CDR3 has 16 amino acids. V was clipped by 0 bases and J by 3 bases; unmatched bases: 6. CDR1 is SGHRS and CDR2 is YFSETQ in the germline V gene. The CDR3 protein is CASSLAGGGTTDTQYF. The CDR3 nucleotides read TGCGCCAGCAGCTTGGCCGGCGGGGGGACTACAGATACGCAGTATTTT.

This clone has only one observation. This chain links TRBV18 with TRBJ1-2; 7 bases are shared with TRBD1. The CDR3 contains 16 residues. Germline V lookup: CDR1 KGHSH, CDR2 LQKENI. V dropped 6 bases and J dropped 0; count of bases not matched to a gene: 10. The CDR3 nucleotides are TGTGCCAGCTCTCCGGACAGGAATCCTGCTAACTATGGCTACACCTTC. Protein sequence: CASSPDRNPANYGYTF. Supplemented by reference TRBV18 and TRBJ1-2, the full variable domain reads NAGVMQNPRHLVRRRGQEARLRCSPMKGHSHVYWYRQLPEEGLKFMVYLQKENIIDESGMPKERFSAEFPKEGPSILRIQQVVRGDSAAYFCASSPDRNPANYGYTFGSGTRLTVV.

The V call is TRBV19, the J call TRBJ2-3, with TRBD1 as a possible D gene (6 bases). CDR1 and CDR2 (germline): LNHDA, SQIVND (reference sequence). Between the trimmed V and J ends, which lost 6 bases and 6 bases, there was a span of 13 bases. This CDR3 comprises 13 residues. The CDR3 DNA follows: TGTGCCAGTAGAAGACAGGCGGGCGATACGCAGTATTTT. It is translated as CASRRQAGDTQYF.

The chain joins TRBV5-4 to TRBJ1-4; D might be TRBD1 (5 bases). Looked up from germline, CDR1 is SGHNT and CDR2 is YYREEE (reference sequence). Between the trimmed V and J ends, which lost 3 bases and 5 bases, there was a span of 14 bases. This CDR3 spans 15 amino acids. CDR3 sequence: CASSSVGTANEKLFF. The DNA of the CDR3 is TGTGCCAGCAGCTCCGTCGGGACTGCCAATGAAAAACTGTTTTTT.

There are a few counts of this clone. The V call is TRBV6-5, the J call TRBJ2-5, with D perhaps assigned TRBD1 or TRBD2 (6 bases each). Deletions cut 6 bases from V and 5 bases from J, with 16 bases between. There are 14 residues in the CDR3. Germline CDR1 is MNHEY and CDR2 is SVGAGI. CDR3 nucleotides: TGTGCCAGCAGGCATATAGGGGGACTGGAGACCCAGTACTTC. Amino acids: CASRHIGGLETQYF.

V gene TRBV11-2 combines with J gene TRBJ2-5; D ambiguous. Germline V lookup: CDR1 SGHAT, CDR2 FQNNGV. Deletions cut 5 bases from V and 1 base from J, with 14 bases between. The CDR3 length is 15 residues. The CDR3 loop reads CASSESRAAQETQYF. The CDR3 DNA follows: TGTGCCAGCAGCGAGAGTCGGGCAGCCCAAGAGACCCAGTACTTC.